This TCR beta chain was profiled in a study of cytomegalovirus exposure and HLA in healthy donors. The study ran its PCR with 60 Vbeta and 13 Jbeta primers. The assay was immunoSEQ multiplex PCR, and TCRdb's table has in-frame clones only and misses some. This table holds roughly 150,000 clones, around four fifths found once. Sample: PBMCs. The receptor comes from a man aged 30 to 39 in good health.

The CDR3 nucleotides are TGCGCCAGCAGCACAGATCAAGAGACCCAGTACTTC. Translated: CASSTDQETQYF. The genes are TRBV5-1 and TRBJ2-5; D unclear. Germline-derived CDR1 and CDR2 are SGHRS and YFSETQ. The V gene lost 4 bases and the J gene lost 2 bases, with 6 bases spanning the gap. The CDR3 length is 12 residues.